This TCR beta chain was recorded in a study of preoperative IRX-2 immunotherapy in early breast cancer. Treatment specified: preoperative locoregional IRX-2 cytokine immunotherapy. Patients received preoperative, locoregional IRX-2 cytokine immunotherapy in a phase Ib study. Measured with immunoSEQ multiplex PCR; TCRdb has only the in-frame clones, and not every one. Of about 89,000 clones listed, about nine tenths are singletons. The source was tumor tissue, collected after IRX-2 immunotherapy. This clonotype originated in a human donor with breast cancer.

CDR3 loop: CASSRPPGDRDLIYGYTF. The CDR3 DNA reads TGTGCCAGTAGTAGACCCCCCGGGGACAGGGATTTAATATATGGCTACACCTTC. The chain joins TRBV19 to TRBJ1-2, with 9 bases lining up with TRBD1. The CDR3 totals 18 residues. Trimming at V came to 4 bases and at J to 5 bases, leaving 17 bases not matched to a gene. Germline assignment: CDR1 LNHDA and CDR2 SQIVND (reference sequence).